This T cell receptor (beta chain) is drawn from a study of T cell responses to AZD1222 COVID-19 vaccine. Trimming took off 4 bases at V and 4 bases at J, with 8 bases between the two ends. The germline V gene has CDR1 SNHLY and CDR2 FYNNEI. The CDR3 has 13 residues. Measured with immunoSEQ multiplex PCR; TCRdb has only the in-frame clones, and not every one. The table lists about 110,000 clones, around 84% of them singletons. This clonotype was obtained from an adult in good health. The sequences come from peripheral blood, collected on day 0 of AZD1222 vaccination. This chain connects TRBV2 to TRBJ1-5; D call uncertain. This CDR3 is CASSGPANQPQHF. As DNA, the CDR3 is TGTGCCAGCAGTGGGCCAGCAAATCAGCCCCAGCATTTT. The full variable domain, completed using reference TRBV2 and TRBJ1-5, is EPEVTQTPSHQVTQMGQEVILRCVPISNHLYFYWYRQILGQKVEFLVSFYNNEISEKSEIFDDQFSVERPDGSNFTLKIRSTKLEDSAMYFCASSGPANQPQHFGDGTRLSIL.